This TCR beta chain was profiled in a study of cytomegalovirus exposure and HLA in healthy donors. Study results and caveats: The authors considered a cluster of highly shared sequence variants likely to be a sequencing artifact. A later analysis linked a missense DCLRE1C variant to TCR beta V- and J-gene trimming. As a later analysis revealed, most CMV-associated TCR beta chains appeared HLA-restricted.

The PCR made use of 60 Vbeta and 13 Jbeta primers. TCRdb's table, derived via immunoSEQ multiplex PCR, lists solely in-frame clones and lacks some. The sample lists some 180,000 clones, roughly 67% occurring once. Of note for this clone: The target antigen is unknown.

Per the germline V gene, CDR1 is ENHRY and CDR2 is SYGVKD. V shed 4 bases and J 3 bases; nucleotides not matched to a gene: 5. This CDR3 has 14 residues. The V call is TRBV10-3, the J call TRBJ1-1; 7 bases fit TRBD1. This TCR derives from a woman aged 18-30 years in good health and CMV-seropositive. Sequenced input: PBMCs. The CDR3 sequence is CAISATGRYTEAFF. Here the CDR3 DNA reads TGTGCCATCAGTGCGACAGGGAGGTACACTGAAGCTTTCTTT.